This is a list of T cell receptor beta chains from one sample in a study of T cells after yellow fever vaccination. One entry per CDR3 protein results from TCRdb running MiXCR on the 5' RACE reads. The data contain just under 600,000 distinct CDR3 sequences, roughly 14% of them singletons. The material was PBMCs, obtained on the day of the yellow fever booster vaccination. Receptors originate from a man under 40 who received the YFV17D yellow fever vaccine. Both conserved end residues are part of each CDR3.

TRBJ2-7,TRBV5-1,CASSWTSGRSSYEQYF
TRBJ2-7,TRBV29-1,CSVGRTQASEQYF
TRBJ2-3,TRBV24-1,CATSDFRDTQYF
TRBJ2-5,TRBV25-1,CASSQGGGQYGTQYF
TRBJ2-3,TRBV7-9,CASRGLAGLTDTQYF
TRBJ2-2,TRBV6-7,CASREPHRLNTGELFF
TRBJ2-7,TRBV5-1,CASTTPGQGHEQYF
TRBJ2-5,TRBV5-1,CASSLNGQGVETQYF
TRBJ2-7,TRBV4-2,CASSQERLVFHEQYF
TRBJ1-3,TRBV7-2,CASSSGVSGNTIYF
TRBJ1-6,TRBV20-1,CSAWSSYNSPLHF
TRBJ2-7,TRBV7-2,CASSYRGQGSYEQYF
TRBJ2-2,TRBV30,CAWSPWTGPRPGELFF
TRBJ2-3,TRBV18,CASSPGLAGQSDTQYF
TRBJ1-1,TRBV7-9,CASSLALPFTEAFF
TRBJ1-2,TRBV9,CASRGLDSAYGYTF
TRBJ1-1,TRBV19,CASRPRLRYTEAFF
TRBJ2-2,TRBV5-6,CASSSRLTSVDTGELFF
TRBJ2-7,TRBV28,CASSSSGTSGSYEQYF
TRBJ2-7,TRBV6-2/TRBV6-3,CASSYVLRGLAGVHEQYF